A selection of T cell receptor beta chains follows, all from one sample in a study of CD8 T cells in Susac syndrome. TCRdb independently ran MiXCR on the immunoSEQ multiplex PCR reads; one entry per CDR3 protein. The table includes approximately 220,000 distinct CDR3 sequences, approximately 95% detected once. The source material was CD4+ T cells from PBMCs. All receptors come from a human donor with multiple sclerosis. CDR3s include the opening cysteine and the closing phenylalanine or tryptophan. The order of the fields is clone size, J gene, V gene, D gene, CDR3 DNA, CDR3 protein. A D gene is named only where the DNA matches it firmly. Clone size, where shown, is once, few, many, or a class for clones that have expanded.

clone size: -; J gene: TRBJ2-1; V gene: TRBV27; D gene: -; CDR3 DNA: TGTGCCAGCAGTTTAGAGTTGGCGACGCCTGGGCTAAATGAGCAGTTCTTC; CDR3 protein: CASSLELATPGLNEQFF
clone size: once; J gene: TRBJ1-2; V gene: TRBV29-1; D gene: -; CDR3 DNA: TGCAGCGTTGGACAGAAAGGCTACACCTTC; CDR3 protein: CSVGQKGYTF
clone size: -; J gene: TRBJ1-2; V gene: TRBV25-1; D gene: -; CDR3 DNA: TGTGCCAGCAGTGAATCTTGGACGGAGTATGGCTACACCTTC; CDR3 protein: CASSESWTEYGYTF
clone size: -; J gene: TRBJ2-1; V gene: TRBV29-1; D gene: TRBD1; CDR3 DNA: TGCAGCCGACCGGGACAGTATAACAATGAGCAGTTCTTC; CDR3 protein: CSRPGQYNNEQFF
clone size: -; J gene: TRBJ1-4; V gene: TRBV20-1; D gene: -; CDR3 DNA: TGCAGTGCTAGAGATGAGGGCAGGGAGTCGGAAAAACTGTTTTTT; CDR3 protein: CSARDEGRESEKLFF
clone size: few; J gene: TRBJ2-5; V gene: TRBV29-1; D gene: TRBD1; CDR3 DNA: TGCAGCGTCGGAGACAGGGCCCAAGAGACCCAGTACTTC; CDR3 protein: CSVGDRAQETQYF
clone size: -; J gene: TRBJ2-4; V gene: TRBV5-1; D gene: -; CDR3 DNA: TGCGCCAGCAGCTTGGCAGGGGAAAACATTCAGTACTTC; CDR3 protein: CASSLAGENIQYF
clone size: -; J gene: TRBJ1-2; V gene: TRBV6-5; D gene: -; CDR3 DNA: TGTGCCAGCAGTTTTACAGGGATGTATGGCTACACCTTC; CDR3 protein: CASSFTGMYGYTF
clone size: -; J gene: TRBJ1-2; V gene: TRBV29-1; D gene: TRBD1; CDR3 DNA: TGCAGCGTTACCAGACAGGGGGGTAACTATGGCTACACCTTC; CDR3 protein: CSVTRQGGNYGYTF
clone size: -; J gene: TRBJ2-3; V gene: TRBV7-9; D gene: -; CDR3 DNA: TGTGCCAGCAGCTCCAGGGGAGCAGACGCAGATACGCAGTATTTT; CDR3 protein: CASSSRGADADTQYF
clone size: -; J gene: TRBJ2-3; V gene: TRBV29-1; D gene: -; CDR3 DNA: TGCAGCGTTGAAGATCAGTGGGAACTGGGAGATACGCAGTATTTT; CDR3 protein: CSVEDQWELGDTQYF
clone size: -; J gene: TRBJ1-6; V gene: TRBV15; D gene: -; CDR3 DNA: TGTGCCACCAGCTCAGGACAGCTTAATTCACCCCTCCACTTT; CDR3 protein: CATSSGQLNSPLHF
clone size: -; J gene: TRBJ1-6; V gene: TRBV27; D gene: -; CDR3 DNA: TGTGCCAGCAGTCCCTGGTATAATTCACCCCTCCACTTT; CDR3 protein: CASSPWYNSPLHF
clone size: -; J gene: TRBJ2-1; V gene: TRBV15; D gene: -; CDR3 DNA: TGTGCCACCAGCAGAGAAGGTCGATCCCTTGGGGAGCAGTTCTTC; CDR3 protein: CATSREGRSLGEQFF
clone size: -; J gene: TRBJ2-3; V gene: TRBV30; D gene: TRBD1; CDR3 DNA: TGTGCCTGGGGCACCGGACAGGGGGGAGATACGCAGTATTTT; CDR3 protein: CAWGTGQGGDTQYF
clone size: -; J gene: TRBJ1-2; V gene: TRBV5-8; D gene: -; CDR3 DNA: TGTGCCAGCAGCTTGTTGGGCCGGCGGACCTCCACCTTC; CDR3 protein: CASSLLGRRTSTF
clone size: -; J gene: TRBJ2-3; V gene: TRBV9; D gene: -; CDR3 DNA: TGTGCCAGCAGCCCAACCCTGGGCGGGTACACAGATACGCAGTATTTT; CDR3 protein: CASSPTLGGYTDTQYF
clone size: -; J gene: TRBJ2-1; V gene: TRBV29-1; D gene: -; CDR3 DNA: TGCAGCGTTGTTTTATCGGCAGGGCAGGGTGGTGAGCAGTTCTTC; CDR3 protein: CSVVLSAGQGGEQFF
clone size: -; J gene: TRBJ1-1; V gene: TRBV20-1; D gene: -; CDR3 DNA: TGCAGTGCTAGTGGCAGACAGAACACTGAAGCTTTCTTT; CDR3 protein: CSASGRQNTEAFF
clone size: -; J gene: TRBJ1-6; V gene: TRBV13; D gene: -; CDR3 DNA: TGTGCCAGCAGCTTAGCGGGCAGGGCGAGTTCACCCCTCCACTTT; CDR3 protein: CASSLAGRASSPLHF
clone size: -; J gene: TRBJ2-4; V gene: TRBV12-3/TRBV12-4; D gene: -; CDR3 DNA: TGTGCCAGCAGAACGAACGACCTAGCCAAAAACATTCAGTACTTC; CDR3 protein: CASRTNDLAKNIQYF
clone size: -; J gene: TRBJ1-4; V gene: TRBV19; D gene: -; CDR3 DNA: TGTGCCAGTAGTATCGGGGGGATTACTAATGAAAAACTGTTTTTT; CDR3 protein: CASSIGGITNEKLFF
clone size: -; J gene: TRBJ1-4; V gene: TRBV27; D gene: -; CDR3 DNA: TGTGCCAGCCGGCGGCAGGCGGCTAATGAAAAACTGTTTTTT; CDR3 protein: CASRRQAANEKLFF
clone size: -; J gene: TRBJ1-6; V gene: TRBV4-1; D gene: TRBD1; CDR3 DNA: TGCGCCAGCAGCCAAGGGGACAGGAGCTACAATTCACCCCTCCACTTT; CDR3 protein: CASSQGDRSYNSPLHF
clone size: few; J gene: TRBJ2-5; V gene: TRBV9; D gene: -; CDR3 DNA: TGTGCCAGCAGCGTAGGGGTCCAAGAGACCCAGTACTTC; CDR3 protein: CASSVGVQETQYF
clone size: -; J gene: TRBJ1-4; V gene: TRBV3-1; D gene: -; CDR3 DNA: TGTGCCAGCAGCCAACCCGACCCCCGCGAAAAACTGTTTTTT; CDR3 protein: CASSQPDPREKLFF
clone size: -; J gene: TRBJ2-5; V gene: TRBV4-1; D gene: TRBD2; CDR3 DNA: TGCGCCAGCAGCTGGGGACTAGCGGGAGGGGAGACCCAGTACTTC; CDR3 protein: CASSWGLAGGETQYF
clone size: -; J gene: TRBJ2-2; V gene: TRBV3-1; D gene: -; CDR3 DNA: TGTGCCAGCAGCCCGCTCGGGGGCGGGTCCGGGGAGCTGTTTTTT; CDR3 protein: CASSPLGGGSGELFF